The 26 T cell receptor beta chains given below trace back to one sample, sequenced in a study of cytomegalovirus exposure and HLA in healthy donors. The PCR was carried out with 60 Vbeta primers and 13 Jbeta primers. TCRdb's copy holds only in-frame clones and misses some; the assay was immunoSEQ multiplex PCR. Here the sample spans around 88,000 clones, approximately 81% being singletons. Sequenced input: PBMCs. The source of these receptors is a woman aged 40 to 50 in good health and CMV-seropositive.

This clone was recorded a few times. This chain joins TRBV28 and TRBJ2-7; D might be TRBD1 (6 bases). V was cut by 5 bases and J by 2 bases, with 19 bases left in between. This CDR3 spans 16 amino acids. CDR1 and CDR2 (germline): MDHEN, SYDVKM. This CDR3 reads CASSHQQGNLAYEQYF. The CDR3 region has the DNA TGTGCCAGCAGTCATCAACAGGGTAACTTGGCCTACGAGCAGTACTTC. Filled out from reference TRBV28 and TRBJ2-7, the complete variable domain reads DVKVTQSSRYLVKRTGEKVFLECVQDMDHENMFWYRQDPGLGLRLIYFSYDVKMKEKGDIPEGYSVSREKKERFSLILESASTNQTSMYLCASSHQQGNLAYEQYFGPGTRLTVT.

In this sample, this clone is medium-sized. The chain links TRBV6-1 to TRBJ2-6; D might be TRBD2 (5 bases). Germline-derived CDR1 and CDR2 are MNHNS and SASEGT. CDR3 size: 15 residues. Trimming took 5 bases from V and 2 from J, leaving 10 bases between them. CDR3 loop: CASSHEGAGANVLTF. For the CDR3, the DNA is TGTGCCAGCAGTCACGAGGGTGCTGGGGCCAACGTCCTGACTTTC.

The chain joins TRBV25-1 to TRBJ1-4; perhaps TRBD1 as D (5 bases). The CDR3 has 13 amino acids. V lost 4 bases and J 8 bases, leaving 11 bases between the germline ends. Germline values: CDR1 MGHDK, CDR2 SYGVNS. Here the CDR3 reads CASSGTRGEKLFF. For the CDR3, the DNA is TGTGCCAGCAGTGGGACTCGGGGGGAAAAACTGTTTTTT.

Comments on this clone: An end of the junction does not agree with germline; a read error may underlie this. The V gene is TRBV7-7, the J gene TRBJ2-1; 9 bases agree with TRBD2. The CDR3 totals 15 residues. The germline gives CDR1 SSHAT, CDR2 FNYEAQ (reference sequence). The CDR3 reads CASSLRTSDYNEQFF. CDR3 DNA: TGTGCTAGCAGTTTGAGGACTAGCGACTACAATGAGCAGTTCTTC.

This clone appeared a few times. The chain has TRBV7-3 and TRBJ1-6; D may be TRBD1 (6 bases). With 5 bases removed from V and 11 bases from J, the gap between germline ends came to 13 bases. Germline CDR1 and CDR2: SGHTA and FQGTGA. There are 13 residues in the CDR3. The CDR3 DNA follows: TGTGCCAGCAGCGTTAAACAGGGAACACCCCTCCACTTT. Its translation: CASSVKQGTPLHF.

The chain recombines TRBV5-1 with TRBJ2-5; the D gene is possibly TRBD2 (5 bases). The J call may be in error: the DNA end matches TRBJ2-7 better. The V gene's germline CDR1 is SGHRS and CDR2 YFSETQ. The CDR3 is made up of 14 amino acids. CDR3 in amino acids: CASSLVAQAYEQYF. The CDR3 DNA sequence: TGCGCCAGCAGCTTGGTAGCGCAGGCCTACGAGCAGTACTTC.

The chain couples TRBV6-6 to TRBJ1-4; D is ambiguous. Trimming removed 6 bases at V and 10 bases at J, with 12 bases between. Looked up from germline, CDR1 is MNHNY and CDR2 is SVGAGI (reference sequence). This CDR3 region has 12 residues. CDR3 region: CASRLLSAKLFF. CDR3 nucleotide sequence: TGTGCCAGCAGACTGTTGAGTGCAAAACTGTTTTTT.

The V call is TRBV28, the J call TRBJ2-1; D is perhaps TRBD1 (5 bases). Looked up from germline, CDR1 is MDHEN and CDR2 is SYDVKM. The CDR3 loop spans 14 amino acids. Trimming removed 6 bases from V and 4 bases from J, with 13 bases in between. In DNA form, the CDR3 reads TGTGCCAGCAGCCCAATTTACAGGTACAATGAGCAGTTCTTC. Protein: CASSPIYRYNEQFF. Based on the CDR3 plus reference TRBV28 and TRBJ2-1, the full variable domain is DVKVTQSSRYLVKRTGEKVFLECVQDMDHENMFWYRQDPGLGLRLIYFSYDVKMKEKGDIPEGYSVSREKKERFSLILESASTNQTSMYLCASSPIYRYNEQFFGPGTRLTVL.

The rearrangement joins TRBV4-2 to TRBJ2-5, with TRBD2 identical over 7 bases. This CDR3 has 19 residues. Germline V gives CDR1 LGHNA, CDR2 YNFKEQ. Germline trimming cut 0 bases from V and 1 base from J; bases unmatched to any gene: 14. As DNA, the CDR3 is TGTGCCAGCAGCCAAGAAGGAGGACGAAGTAGCGGGCTCCAAGAGACCCAGTACTTC. Translation: CASSQEGGRSSGLQETQYF.

This clone was observed a few times. This sequence joins TRBV30 and TRBJ2-3; TRBD2 matches 10 bases. The CDR3 is 16 residues long. The V gene's germline CDR1 is GTSNPN and CDR2 SVGIG (reference sequence). V shed 1 base, J shed 2 bases, and the junction held 6 bases outside the gene matches. This CDR3 is CAWSDLAGGVTDTQYF. In DNA, the CDR3 is TGTGCCTGGAGTGATTTAGCGGGAGGTGTCACAGATACGCAGTATTTT.

Only a few counts were recorded for this clone. The chain has TRBV14 and TRBJ2-2; 8 bases line up with TRBD1. With 4 bases clipped from V and 6 bases from J, the junction kept 10 bases outside the gene matches. The CDR3 runs 16 residues. CDR1 is SGHDN, CDR2 FVKESK, per germline. CDR3 DNA: TGTGCCAGCAGCCTTGACAGGGGCGGGTATCCCGGGGAGCTGTTTTTT. Its translation: CASSLDRGGYPGELFF. The full variable domain, its missing parts supplied by reference TRBV14 and TRBJ2-2, is EAGVTQFPSHSVIEKGQTVTLRCDPISGHDNLYWYRRVMGKEIKFLLHFVKESKQDESGMPNNRFLAERTGGTYSTLKVQPAELEDSGVYFCASSLDRGGYPGELFFGEGSRLTVL.

The chain joins TRBV6-5 to TRBJ1-5, with D unclear. The CDR3 has 14 residues. V lost 7 bases and J lost 2, with 12 bases in between. Germline V gives CDR1 MNHEY, CDR2 SVGAGI. The CDR3 coding sequence is TGTGCCAGCAAACCGGGCGGGGGCAATCAGCCCCAGCATTTT. Translation gives CASKPGGGNQPQHF.

V gene TRBV27 combines with J gene TRBJ2-3; TRBD1 is a possible D gene (6 bases). The V end lost 3 bases, the J end lost 1 base, and 11 bases lay between the germline ends. The CDR3 sequence is 15 residues long. Germline lookup yields CDR1 MNHEY and CDR2 SMNVEV (reference sequence). In DNA, the CDR3 is TGTGCCAGCAGTTTCAGGGGATCCCGCACAGATACGCAGTATTTT. Its translation: CASSFRGSRTDTQYF.

This clone appeared a few times. The V gene is TRBV9, the J gene TRBJ1-4; D gene unclear. Germline V lookup: CDR1 SGDLS, CDR2 YYNGEE. CDR3 length: 15 residues. Between the trimmed V and J ends, which lost 7 bases and 8 bases, there was a span of 21 bases. This CDR3 reads CASSLGMGSREKLFF. The DNA of the CDR3 is TGTGCCAGCTCCCTGGGGATGGGGAGCAGAGAAAAACTGTTTTTT.

This clone occurred a few times. The chain joins TRBV6-1 to TRBJ1-5; the D gene is possibly TRBD1 (5 bases). The V and J ends lost 2 bases and 0 bases respectively, with 8 bases between them. This CDR3 has 15 residues. Germline-derived CDR1 and CDR2 are MNHNS and SASEGT. The chain's CDR3 is CASSEQGNSNQPQHF. As DNA, the CDR3 is TGTGCCAGCAGTGAACAGGGAAATAGCAATCAGCCCCAGCATTTT.

This clone was observed a single time. This chain links TRBV15 with TRBJ2-1, with 13 bases identical to TRBD2. There are 18 residues in the CDR3. CDR1 and CDR2 (germline): LNHNV, YYDKDF (reference sequence). V dropped 1 base and J dropped 7; count of bases not matched to a gene: 10. Written as DNA, the CDR3 is TGTGCCACCAGCAGAGGGCCCCTCGGACTAGCGGGAGATAATGAGCAGTTCTTC. Translated, it gives CATSRGPLGLAGDNEQFF.

J is TRBJ2-5 and V is TRBV5-5; TRBD2 is a possible D gene (6 bases). The CDR3 covers 16 residues. The germline V gene has CDR1 SGHKS and CDR2 YYEKEE (reference sequence). The germline V and J ends were trimmed by 1 base and 2 bases, with 15 bases remaining between them. This CDR3 is CASSLRSGGVQETQYF. Written as DNA, the CDR3 is TGTGCCAGCAGCTTGCGGTCCGGAGGGGTTCAAGAGACCCAGTACTTC.

The CDR3 here is CASSLILRETQYF. The CDR3 DNA reads as TGTGCCAGCAGTCTCATCCTTAGAGAGACCCAGTACTTC. The V gene is TRBV28, the J gene TRBJ2-5; D is undetermined. This CDR3 has 13 amino acids. V was trimmed by 5 bases and J by 4 bases, leaving 11 bases between them. The germline gives CDR1 MDHEN, CDR2 SYDVKM.

The V call is TRBV7-8, the J call TRBJ1-3; D gene uncertain. The ends were cut back, 1 base at V and 2 bases at J, with 12 bases in the middle. The CDR3 is 16 residues long. CDR1 is SGHVS and CDR2 is FQNEAQ in the germline V gene. CDR3 bases: TGTGCCAGCAGCTTAGGGCCCGGGTTCACTGGAAACACCATATATTTT. Translated, it gives CASSLGPGFTGNTIYF.

This clone was found a few times. The CDR3: CASSLLIGSGLAPRGEYF. As DNA, the CDR3 is TGTGCCAGCAGCCTCCTAATCGGGTCGGGACTAGCGCCCCGAGGGGAGTACTTC. This chain connects TRBV5-8 to TRBJ2-7; 10 nucleotides line up with TRBD2. This CDR3 region has 18 residues. From germline, CDR1 is SGHTS and CDR2 YDEGEE. J was trimmed by 11 bases and V by 4 bases; bases with no gene match: 24.

This clone was counted a single time. This chain links TRBV13 with TRBJ2-7; TRBD2 aligns across 10 bases. Germline V lookup: CDR1 PRHDT, CDR2 FYEKMQ (reference sequence). J was trimmed by 5 bases and V by 2 bases; bases with no gene match: 6. The CDR3 contains 15 residues. This CDR3 reads CASSLRAAGGHEQYF. CDR3 sequence (DNA): TGTGCCAGCAGCTTACGGGCAGCGGGAGGGCACGAGCAGTACTTC. Based on the CDR3 plus reference TRBV13 and TRBJ2-7, the full variable domain is AAGVIQSPRHLIKEKRETATLKCYPIPRHDTVYWYQQGPGQDPQFLISFYEKMQSDKGSIPDRFSAQQFSDYHSELNMSSLELGDSALYFCASSLRAAGGHEQYFGPGTRLTVT.

The chain joins TRBV12-5 to TRBJ2-7, with TRBD2 matching over 9 bases. V lost 9 bases and J lost 4; bases outside the gene matches: 7. The germline CDR1 and CDR2 sequences are LGHNT and FRNRAP. The CDR3 contains 13 residues. In DNA, the CDR3 is TGTGCTAGCCTTCTAGCGGGATCTTACGAGCAGTACTTC. Translation gives CASLLAGSYEQYF.

This clone was counted only a few times. Mismatch with germline at one junction end may stem from a read error. The genes are TRBV7-9 and TRBJ2-7; no firm D call. The length of the CDR3 is 11 residues. CDR1 SEHNR and CDR2 FQNEAQ come from the germline V gene (reference sequence). CDR3 amino acids: CSSSNYHEQYF. The CDR3, as DNA: TGTTCCAGCAGCAACTACCACGAGCAGTACTTC.

The CDR3 DNA sequence: TGTGCCAGCAGCCACCAAGGGACTAGCGGGCCCCGCTCCTACAATGAGCAGTTCTTC. Its translation: CASSHQGTSGPRSYNEQFF. The chain combines TRBV21-1 with TRBJ2-1; no DNA check was done on the table's D call, TRBD2. TRBV21-1 is a pseudogene. The CDR3 loop spans 19 amino acids.

The chain uses TRBV5-1 and TRBJ2-5; TRBD2 agrees at 8 bases. The germline gives CDR1 SGHRS, CDR2 YFSETQ. V lost 0 bases to trimming and J lost 0 bases; unmatched junction nucleotides: 4. CDR3 length: 16 residues. CDR3 amino acids: CASSLVAGGNQETQYF. CDR3 coding DNA: TGCGCCAGCAGCTTGGTGGCGGGAGGTAACCAAGAGACCCAGTACTTC. The complete variable domain, with remaining parts taken from reference TRBV5-1 and TRBJ2-5, reads KAGVTQTPRYLIKTRGQQVTLSCSPISGHRSVSWYQQTPGQGLQFLFEYFSETQRNKGNFPGRFSGRQFSNSRSEMNVSTLELGDSALYLCASSLVAGGNQETQYFGPGTRLLVL.

The chain is built from TRBV19 and TRBJ2-2; 9 nucleotides line up with TRBD1. CDR1 and CDR2 from the germline V gene are LNHDA and SQIVND (reference sequence). Trimming removed 7 bases from V and 1 base from J; junction bases left unmatched: 7. The CDR3 has 16 amino acids. The CDR3 DNA reads TGTGCCAGTAAAAATCCGGGACAGGGGAACACCGGGGAGCTGTTTTTT. Protein product: CASKNPGQGNTGELFF.